These 14 T cell receptor beta chains share one sample of origin, sequenced in a study of T-cell memory formation after mild COVID-19. TCRdb reanalysed the 5' RACE reads using MiXCR and keeps one entry per CDR3 protein. The sample shows approximately 89,000 distinct CDR3 sequences, about 13% of them seen only once. The sequenced sample was PBMCs or a T cell subset sorted from them (not recorded which). The receptors were sampled from a man aged 18 to 29 who had mild COVID-19 (a few samples of this study predate the infection). Cell type and time point are not known.

This clonotype has only a few counts. This chain uses TRBV7-2 with TRBJ2-7, with 7 bases that match TRBD1. J gave up 3 bases and V 3 bases, and 5 bases lay outside the gene matches. Germline CDR1 SGHTA, CDR2 FQGNSA. This CDR3 is 14 amino acids long. The CDR3 DNA is TGTGCCAGCAGCTTGCTGGGACAGTACTACGAGCAGTACTTC. Protein product: CASSLLGQYYEQYF.

This chain joins TRBV6-5 and TRBJ1-1; TRBD1 matches 8 bases. CDR1 is MNHEY and CDR2 is SVGAGI in the germline V gene. Unmatched junction bases numbered 1, after V lost 0 bases and J lost 1 base. The CDR3 runs to 15 residues. In DNA, the CDR3 is TGTGCCAGCAGTTACTCCAGGGGGCAGAACACTGAAGCTTTCTTT. It specifies CASSYSRGQNTEAFF.

This clonotype was detected only a few times. This chain joins TRBV13 and TRBJ2-3, with 12 positions matching TRBD2. Per germline, CDR1 PRHDT and CDR2 FYEKMQ (reference sequence). Losses at the gene ends were 3 bases for V and 7 bases for J; bases not matched to a gene: 5. The CDR3 is made up of 15 amino acids. CDR3 region: CASSFRTSGEHTQYF. CDR3 DNA sequence: TGTGCCAGCAGCTTTCGGACTAGCGGGGAACATACGCAGTATTTT.

The rearrangement uses TRBV4-3 and TRBJ1-4, with 7 bases matching TRBD1. This CDR3 has 15 residues. V was clipped by 1 base and J by 10 bases; unmatched bases: 9. Germline lookup yields CDR1 LGHNA and CDR2 YSLEER. CDR3 amino acids: CASSQGVGQAVKLFF. As DNA, the CDR3 is TGCGCCAGCAGCCAAGGAGTAGGACAGGCGGTAAAACTGTTTTTT.

Only a few counts were recorded for this clonotype. The CDR3, as DNA: TGTGCCAGCAGCTCAGGGCCAAGCGGGGGAGATTCACCCCTCCACTTT. This sequence encodes CASSSGPSGGDSPLHF. This rearrangement joins TRBV7-2 to TRBJ1-6; possible D gene TRBD1, 5 bases. The V end lost 4 bases, the J end lost 8 bases, and 18 bases lay between the germline ends. The CDR3 is made up of 16 amino acids. The germline CDR1 and CDR2 sequences are SGHTA and FQGNSA.

The V gene is TRBV20-1, the J gene TRBJ2-2; TRBD1 agrees at 9 bases. Trimming at V came to 3 bases and at J to 7 bases, leaving 9 bases not matched to a gene. The CDR3 has 15 amino acids. The germline V gene encodes CDR1 DFQATT and CDR2 SNEGSKA (reference sequence). CDR3 coding DNA: TGCAGTGCTAGGAACCGGGACAGGGTCGGCGGGGAGCTGTTTTTT. Amino acids: CSARNRDRVGGELFF.

This clonotype was observed a few times. CDR3 amino acids: CAWRTGGLGTEAFF. In DNA, the CDR3 is TGTGCCTGGAGGACAGGGGGCCTGGGCACTGAAGCTTTCTTT. V usage is TRBV30 and J usage is TRBJ1-1; 10 nucleotides match TRBD1. The CDR3 is made up of 14 amino acids. Per germline, CDR1 GTSNPN and CDR2 SVGIG (reference sequence). V shed 3 bases and J 4 bases; nucleotides not matched to a gene: 5.

In DNA form, the CDR3 reads TGTGCCAGCAGAATGGGGAGATTCTTCAGTGATACGCAGTATTTT. Its translation is CASRMGRFFSDTQYF. The V and J genes are TRBV12-3 or TRBV12-4 and TRBJ2-3, with D possibly TRBD2 on 5 matching bases. V was shortened by 6 bases and J by 6 bases, with 19 bases between the two germline ends. This CDR3 is 15 amino acids long.

This clonotype was seen a handful of times. The chain recombines TRBV9 with TRBJ1-1; no clear D. The germline V and J ends were trimmed by 1 base and 0 bases, with 4 bases remaining between them. Per the germline V gene, CDR1 is SGDLS and CDR2 is YYNGEE. The CDR3 is 13 residues long. The CDR3 is CASSVSVNTEAFF. The CDR3 DNA reads TGTGCCAGCAGCGTATCCGTGAACACTGAAGCTTTCTTT.

This clonotype was counted only a few times. This rearrangement joins TRBV7-2 to TRBJ2-2, with 7 bases aligning to TRBD1. The length of the CDR3 is 16 residues. The germline V gene has CDR1 SGHTA and CDR2 FQGNSA. Trimming cost V 6 bases and J 7 bases; bases outside gene matches: 14. As DNA, the CDR3 is TGTGCCAGCAGTTTTGACAGGGTCTCGTTCGACGGGGAGCTGTTTTTT. Its protein is CASSFDRVSFDGELFF.

This clonotype came up many times. V usage is TRBV7-2 and J usage is TRBJ2-2; D possibly corresponds to TRBD2 (6 bases). The CDR3 has 15 residues. The germline gives CDR1 SGHTA, CDR2 FQGNSA. V lost 1 base and J lost 6, with 12 bases in between. The CDR3 DNA reads TGTGCCAGCAGCTTAGGATTCGGAGGGGCCGGGGAGCTGTTTTTT. It is translated as CASSLGFGGAGELFF.

This clonotype was observed a handful of times. V gene TRBV7-6 combines with J gene TRBJ2-2, with TRBD1 matching 7 bases. Germline V gene sequence: CDR1 SGHVS, CDR2 FNYEAQ. V lost 5 bases, J lost 1 base, and 4 bases stayed unmatched. This CDR3 spans 15 amino acids. The CDR3 sequence is CASSERTGNTGELFF. The CDR3 DNA reads TGTGCCAGCAGCGAAAGGACAGGGAACACCGGGGAGCTGTTTTTT.

The CDR3 protein is CASSLVGDYEQYF. The CDR3 DNA is TGTGCCAGCAGCTTAGTTGGGGACTACGAGCAGTACTTC. The V gene is TRBV7-9, the J gene TRBJ2-7, with D uncertain. V shed 1 base and J shed 3 bases, with 7 bases lying between them. Germline lookup yields CDR1 SEHNR and CDR2 FQNEAQ (reference sequence). The length of the CDR3 is 13 residues.

This clonotype was counted between two and nine times. This chain uses TRBV19 with TRBJ1-1; unclear D gene. There are 15 residues in the CDR3. CDR1 LNHDA and CDR2 SQIVND come from the germline V gene (reference sequence). Trimming removed 10 bases from V and 3 bases from J, with 21 bases in between. The CDR3 DNA is TGTGCCACCACGGCTTACACTTTCGAGGACACTGAAGCTTTCTTT. Translating gives CATTAYTFEDTEAFF.